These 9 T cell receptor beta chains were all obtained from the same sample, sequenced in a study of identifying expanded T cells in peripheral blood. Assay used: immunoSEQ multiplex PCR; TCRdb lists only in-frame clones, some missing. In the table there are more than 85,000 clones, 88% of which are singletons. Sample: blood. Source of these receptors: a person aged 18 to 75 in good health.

The CDR3 loop reads CASSESILYEQFF. For the CDR3, the DNA is TGCGCCAGCAGTGAGTCGATTCTGTATGAGCAGTTCTTC. The J gene is TRBJ2-1, the V gene TRBV10-1; D is undetermined. The germline V gene encodes CDR1 WNHNN and CDR2 SYGVQD (reference sequence). Trimming shortened V by 0 bases and J by 8 bases, and 8 bases separated the two germline ends. CDR3 length: 13 residues.

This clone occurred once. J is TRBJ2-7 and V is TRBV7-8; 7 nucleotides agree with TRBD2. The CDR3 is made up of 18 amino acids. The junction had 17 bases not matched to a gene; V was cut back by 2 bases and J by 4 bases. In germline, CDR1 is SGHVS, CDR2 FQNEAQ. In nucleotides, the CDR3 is TGTGCCAGCAGCTTATTTGGGGGGGTCGACCCCGCCGAATACGAGCAGTACTTC. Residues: CASSLFGGVDPAEYEQYF.

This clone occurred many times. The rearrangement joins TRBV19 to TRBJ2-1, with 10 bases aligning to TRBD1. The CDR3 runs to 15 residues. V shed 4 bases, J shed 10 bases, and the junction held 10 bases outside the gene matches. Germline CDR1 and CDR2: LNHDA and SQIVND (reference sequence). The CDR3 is CASSTYDRGLREQFF. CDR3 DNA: TGTGCCAGTAGTACATACGACAGGGGGCTCCGCGAGCAGTTCTTC.

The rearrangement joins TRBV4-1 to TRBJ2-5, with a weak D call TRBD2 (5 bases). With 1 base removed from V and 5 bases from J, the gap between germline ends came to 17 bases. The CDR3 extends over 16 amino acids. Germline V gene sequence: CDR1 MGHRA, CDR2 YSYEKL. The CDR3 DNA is TGCGCCAGCAGCCAAGGGGATAGCGCTTATTTGGAGACCCAGTACTTC. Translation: CASSQGDSAYLETQYF.

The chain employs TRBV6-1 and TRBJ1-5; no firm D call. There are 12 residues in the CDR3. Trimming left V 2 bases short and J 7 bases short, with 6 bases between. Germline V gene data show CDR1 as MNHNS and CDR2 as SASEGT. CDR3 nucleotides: TGTGCCAGCAGTGAAATTAGGCAGCCCCAGCATTTT. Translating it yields CASSEIRQPQHF.

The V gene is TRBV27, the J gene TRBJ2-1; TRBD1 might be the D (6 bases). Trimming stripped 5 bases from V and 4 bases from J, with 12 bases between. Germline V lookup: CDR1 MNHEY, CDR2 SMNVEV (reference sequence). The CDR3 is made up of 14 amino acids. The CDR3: CASSQRTDYNEQFF. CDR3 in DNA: TGTGCCAGCAGTCAAAGGACAGATTACAATGAGCAGTTCTTC.

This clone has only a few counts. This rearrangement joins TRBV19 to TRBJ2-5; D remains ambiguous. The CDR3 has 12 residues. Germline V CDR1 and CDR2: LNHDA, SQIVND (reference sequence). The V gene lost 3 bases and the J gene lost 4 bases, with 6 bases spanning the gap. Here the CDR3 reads CASSMQRETQYF. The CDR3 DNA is TGTGCCAGTAGTATGCAACGAGAGACCCAGTACTTC.

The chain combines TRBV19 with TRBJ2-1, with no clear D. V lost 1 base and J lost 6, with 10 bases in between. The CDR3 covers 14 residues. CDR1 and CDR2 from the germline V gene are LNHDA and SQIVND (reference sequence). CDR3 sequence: CASSIGLLTNEQFF. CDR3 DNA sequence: TGTGCCAGTAGTATAGGATTATTAACCAATGAGCAGTTCTTC.

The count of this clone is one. The CDR3 bases are TGTGCCAGCAGCGAGGGGACAGGGGTCCTCTACAATGAGCAGTTCTTC. It specifies CASSEGTGVLYNEQFF. The chain couples TRBV9 to TRBJ2-1; TRBD1 matches at 10 bases. The ends lost 3 bases at V and 3 bases at J; junction bases unmatched: 6. The CDR3 is 16 amino acids. Looked up from germline, CDR1 is SGDLS and CDR2 is YYNGEE.